The source of this TCR beta chain is a study of human T cells and chemical hapten exposure. Germline V gives CDR1 SGHTA, CDR2 FQGNSA. There are 13 residues in the CDR3. The germline V and J ends were trimmed by 4 bases and 6 bases, with 10 bases remaining between them. From the RACE reads, TCRdb called clonotypes with MiXCR, one entry per CDR3 protein. The sample has around 380,000 distinct CDR3 sequences, roughly 4.8% seen once. This clonotype was observed a handful of times. Time point denoted: patch test 1, 2 weeks after DPC sensitization. The treatment was: therapeutic diphenylcyclopropenone sensitization with weekly scalp DPC. Alopecia patients, 18 to 70 years old and DPC-suitable, served as donors.

The input for sequencing was whole blood, taken in connection with sensitization to the hapten diphenylcyclopropenone (DPC). The chain recombines TRBV7-2 with TRBJ1-5; D not resolved. The TCR was taken from a woman aged 45-59 years with alopecia areata. Some clones in this sample may be carry-over from other donors' samples. CDR3: CASSSKVVQPQHF. The CDR3, as DNA: TGTGCCAGCAGCTCGAAAGTAGTTCAGCCCCAGCATTTT. Supplemented by reference TRBV7-2 and TRBJ1-5, the full variable domain reads GAGVSQSPSNKVTEKGKDVELRCDPISGHTALYWYRQSLGQGLEFLIYFQGNSAPDKSGLPSDRFSAERTGGSVSTLTIQRTQQEDSAVYLCASSSKVVQPQHFGDGTRLSIL.